This T cell receptor (beta chain) was retrieved from a study of response to subunit inactivated influenza vaccine. The germline V and J ends were trimmed by 0 bases and 8 bases, with 13 bases remaining between them. The CDR3 totals 14 residues. Per germline, CDR1 SEHNR and CDR2 FQNEAQ (reference sequence). TCRdb passed the RT-PCR reads through MiXCR, listing each CDR3 protein once. The top ten hold roughly a tenth of the sample, which has more than 700,000 distinct CDR3 sequences, 21% seen once. This clonotype was observed a few times. Its matching antigen is unknown. General study findings and limits: The authors put forward the suggestion that each seasonal influenza vaccination may bring in only a limited number of new T cells.

This chain uses TRBV7-9 with TRBJ1-2; the D is unclear. The sequencing here drew on PBMCs from blood, taken roughly 5 days after vaccination. This sequence was found in a man aged 50 to 60 who received an inactivated influenza vaccine. The chain's CDR3 is CASSLALRFDGYTF. In DNA form, the CDR3 reads TGTGCCAGCAGCTTAGCCCTTCGATTTGACGGCTACACCTTC.